The subject of this entry is one T cell receptor beta chain. What it binds is unknown. J lost 8 bases, V lost 1 base, and 11 bases had no gene match. The germline V gene has CDR1 SGHVS and CDR2 FQNEAQ. This CDR3 is 15 amino acids long. From CD4+ cells came CD45RA+ naive and CD45RA-negative memory subsets. The sample comes from a study of shared clonotypes between healthy human individuals. Over several immunoSEQ plates, each subset's genomic DNA was distributed in even portions. Measured with immunoSEQ multiplex PCR; TCRdb has only the in-frame clones, and not every one. The table includes nearly 1,000,000 clones, around 80% detected once. Whole-study results and caveats: Clonotype sharing among donors was thought likely to change with sequencing depth. Memory subsets had estimated richness that was generally smaller than that of naive subsets.

The chain is built from TRBV7-8 and TRBJ2-7; 7 nucleotides align to TRBD1. This clonotype originated in a man aged 18-30 years in good health. The specimen sequenced was memory CD4+ T cells sorted from blood. As to subset: CD45RA-negative fraction. CDR3 sequence: CASSLVEGQATKQYF. The CDR3 bases are TGTGCCAGCAGCTTAGTTGAAGGACAGGCTACGAAGCAGTACTTC.